The 13 T cell receptor beta chains below all came from one sample that was sequenced in a study of neurological immune-mediated disorders. TCRdb re-called the 5' RACE reads with MiXCR, one entry per CDR3 protein. The table includes some 50,000 distinct CDR3 sequences, approximately 17% detected once. Sequencing used PBMCs. The receptors shown here come from a man in his fifties or sixties in good health.

The chain joins TRBV9 to TRBJ2-3, with no clear D. CDR3 length equals 17 residues. In germline, CDR1 is SGDLS, CDR2 YYNGEE. The V and J ends lost 4 bases and 3 bases respectively, with 21 bases between them. CDR3 in amino acids: CASSPPSVRAGTDTQYF. CDR3 coding DNA: TGTGCCAGCAGCCCTCCCTCTGTTAGGGCAGGTACAGATACGCAGTATTTT.

Many counts were recorded for this clonotype. The chain couples TRBV10-3 to TRBJ2-7; no reliable D call. The germline V and J ends were trimmed by 2 bases and 4 bases, with 6 bases remaining between them. Germline V gene lookup returns CDR1 ENHRY and CDR2 SYGVKD. The CDR3 length is 12 residues. The CDR3, as DNA: TGTGCCATCAGTGAGCCTTCGTACGAGCAGTACTTC. This sequence encodes CAISEPSYEQYF.

The rearrangement joins TRBV10-2 to TRBJ1-5; possible D gene TRBD1, 6 bases. The CDR3 consists of 14 residues. Germline assignment: CDR1 WSHSY and CDR2 SAAADI. Trimming took 6 bases from V and 4 from J, leaving 13 bases between them. The CDR3 sequence: CASRLGGPNQPQHF. CDR3 nucleotides: TGCGCCAGCAGACTCGGGGGGCCGAATCAGCCCCAGCATTTT.

This clonotype has just one count. The rearrangement links TRBV5-1 to TRBJ2-6; no reliable D call. The CDR3 sequence is 15 residues long. V dropped 4 bases and J dropped 0 bases, with 8 bases sitting between them. The germline gives CDR1 SGHRS, CDR2 YFSETQ. The CDR3 region has the DNA TGCGCCAGCAGCCCCCTGAGCTCTGGGGCCAACGTCCTGACTTTC. Translated: CASSPLSSGANVLTF.

The table lists this clonotype with many counts. The chain joins TRBV6-1 to TRBJ2-7, with 10 bases identical to TRBD2. V lost 7 bases, J lost 6 bases, and 15 bases stayed unmatched. The germline V gene has CDR1 MNHNS and CDR2 SASEGT. The CDR3 runs 16 residues. CDR3 sequence (DNA): TGTGCCAGCACTATCTCCGAGGGGCTAGCGGGAGTCGAGCAGTACTTC. Amino acids: CASTISEGLAGVEQYF.

This clonotype showed up many times. This chain uses TRBV20-1 with TRBJ2-3; tentative D call: TRBD2 (6 bases). This CDR3 has 15 amino acids. Trimming took 1 base from V and 4 from J, leaving 15 bases between them. From germline, CDR1 is DFQATT and CDR2 SNEGSKA (reference sequence). The CDR3 here is CSARGEVLRADTQYF. DNA of the CDR3: TGCAGTGCTAGAGGGGAGGTCCTAAGGGCAGATACGCAGTATTTT.

This clonotype was picked up many times. V and J are TRBV29-1 and TRBJ2-7; D is ambiguous. The CDR3 loop spans 10 amino acids. Trimming stripped 6 bases from V and 6 bases from J, with 9 bases between. Germline-derived CDR1 and CDR2 are SQVTM and ANQGSEA. This CDR3 reads CSVTRTEQYF. Written as DNA, the CDR3 is TGCAGCGTAACAAGAACCGAGCAGTACTTC.

This clonotype was recorded at least ten times. This chain connects TRBV7-9 to TRBJ1-2, with D possibly being TRBD1 (5 bases). The CDR3 extends over 15 amino acids. Deletions cut 5 bases from V and 6 bases from J, with 19 bases between. Looked up from germline, CDR1 is SEHNR and CDR2 is FQNEAQ (reference sequence). CDR3 amino acids: CASSRGGERTHGYTF. The CDR3 DNA sequence: TGTGCCAGCAGCCGGGGAGGGGAGAGGACCCATGGCTACACCTTC.

There are many counts of this clonotype. The junction and the germline gene differ at one end; a read error may be behind it. This chain uses TRBV7-2 with TRBJ2-7, with TRBD2 matching 8 bases. CDR1 SGHTA and CDR2 FQGNSA come from the germline V gene. CDR3 length equals 13 residues. CDR3 DNA: TGTGCCAGCAGCGTAGCGGGAAGGTACGAGCAGTACTTC. This translates into CASSVAGRYEQYF.

Many counts were recorded for this clonotype. The chain joins TRBV12-3 or TRBV12-4 to TRBJ2-7; tentative D call: TRBD2 (6 bases). The V end was cut by 1 base, the J end by 1 base, with 14 bases between. This CDR3 is built from 16 residues. The CDR3 spells CASSLDSGGPSYEQYF. CDR3 DNA sequence: TGTGCCAGCAGTTTAGACTCCGGGGGACCGTCCTACGAGCAGTACTTC.

This clonotype was observed many times. The chain recombines TRBV27 with TRBJ2-7; 7 bases match TRBD1. Germline V CDR1 and CDR2: MNHEY, SMNVEV (reference sequence). The length of the CDR3 is 13 residues. Unmatched junction bases numbered 4, after V lost 6 bases and J lost 2 bases. The CDR3 sequence is CASRRQGAYEQYF. Written as DNA, the CDR3 is TGTGCCAGCAGAAGGCAGGGGGCCTACGAGCAGTACTTC.

This clonotype has a count of ten or more. This chain connects TRBV12-3 or TRBV12-4 to TRBJ2-2, with 7 bases lining up with TRBD1. The V gene end was trimmed by 3 bases and the J gene end by 6 bases; junction bases not matched to a gene: 1. The CDR3 extends over 13 amino acids. The DNA of the CDR3 is TGTGCCAGCAGTTTGACAGGGTCCGGGGAGCTGTTTTTT. It encodes CASSLTGSGELFF.

The rearrangement joins TRBV18 to TRBJ2-7, with D tentatively TRBD1 or TRBD2 (6 bases each). The V and J ends lost 0 bases and 6 bases respectively, with 15 bases between them. The germline CDR1 and CDR2 sequences are KGHSH and LQKENI. This CDR3 spans 15 amino acids. CDR3 bases: TGTGCCAGCTCACCACCGGGCCGACTAGGGGGCGAGCAGTACTTC. This gives the protein CASSPPGRLGGEQYF.